Each of the 8 T cell receptor beta chains below was sequenced from the same sample in a study of technical replicates of blood from several donors. Profiling relied on immunoSEQ multiplex PCR, and the TCRdb table lists in-frame clones only, not all of them. The repertoire holds more than 75,000 clones, with 90% to 96% as singletons. Material: T cells isolated from PBMCs. The receptors come from a human donor in good health.

The chain carries TRBV28 and TRBJ1-2; D is unclear. In germline, CDR1 is MDHEN, CDR2 SYDVKM. V lost 8 bases, J lost 3 bases, and 13 bases lay in between. There are 13 residues in the CDR3. CDR3 sequence reads: CASRIGRYYGYTF. CDR3 nucleotides: TGTGCCAGCCGTATAGGGAGATACTATGGCTACACCTTC.

The chain combines TRBV9 with TRBJ2-3; 9 positions agree with TRBD2. Germline lookup yields CDR1 SGDLS and CDR2 YYNGEE. The J segment lost 4 bases and the V segment lost 0 bases, leaving 9 bases of the junction unmatched. This CDR3 is 17 amino acids long. CDR3 bases: TGTGCCAGCAGCGTAGCTGTGCGGGAGGGGTTGGCAGATACGCAGTATTTT. Translation: CASSVAVREGLADTQYF. The full variable domain, with the rest looked up from reference TRBV9 and TRBJ2-3, is DSGVTQTPKHLITATGQRVTLRCSPRSGDLSVYWYQQSLDQGLQFLIQYYNGEERAKGNILERFSAQQFPDLHSELNLSSLELGDSALYFCASSVAVREGLADTQYFGPGTRLTVL.

The J gene is TRBJ1-4, the V gene TRBV5-5; 9 bases map to TRBD1. V was clipped by 4 bases and J by 8 bases; unmatched bases: 9. Germline CDR1 and CDR2: SGHKS and YYEKEE (reference sequence). The CDR3 totals 15 residues. DNA of the CDR3: TGTGCCAGCAGCCGACCGGGACAGGGTAGGGAAAAACTGTTTTTT. Amino acids: CASSRPGQGREKLFF.

The genes are TRBV4-3 and TRBJ2-7; 8 bases align to TRBD2. The length of the CDR3 is 16 residues. Germline V lookup: CDR1 LGHNA, CDR2 YSLEER. The V segment lost 4 bases and the J segment 0 bases; nucleotides outside the gene matches: 8. This chain's CDR3 is CASSLGTSGSSYEQYF. CDR3 nucleotides: TGCGCCAGCAGCCTGGGTACTAGCGGTAGCTCCTACGAGCAGTACTTC.

This sequence joins TRBV28 and TRBJ1-1, with D possibly matching TRBD1 (6 bases). V was trimmed by 3 bases and J by 5 bases, leaving 19 bases between them. Per the germline V gene, CDR1 is MDHEN and CDR2 is SYDVKM. The CDR3 contains 16 residues. The CDR3 DNA sequence: TGTGCCAGCAGTTTGAGCGGGGGGCTGGGTTTAACTGAAGCTTTCTTT. Protein: CASSLSGGLGLTEAFF.

The gene calls are TRBV4-2 and TRBJ2-7; D perhaps matches TRBD1 (7 bases). The CDR3 length is 18 residues. V lost 1 base to trimming and J lost 2 bases, with 21 bases between them. Germline values: CDR1 LGHNA, CDR2 YNFKEQ. CDR3 nucleotides: TGTGCCAGCAGCCAAGGTCAGGGGGAGGCCGGGAGTCCCTACGAGCAGTACTTC. This encodes CASSQGQGEAGSPYEQYF.

CDR3 amino acids: CASSLAGGLGNEQFF. The CDR3 coding sequence is TGTGCCAGCAGCCTAGCGGGAGGGCTGGGCAATGAGCAGTTCTTC. This chain uses TRBV6-1 with TRBJ2-1; the match to TRBD2 covers 12 bases. Germline V gives CDR1 MNHNS, CDR2 SASEGT. V was pared by 6 bases and J by 6 bases, with 6 bases of the junction left unmatched. The CDR3 contains 15 residues.

The genes are TRBV7-3 and TRBJ1-1, with 9 bases matching TRBD1. Germline V gene data show CDR1 as SGHTA and CDR2 as FQGTGA. The CDR3 is 12 amino acids. V shed 1 base, J shed 11 bases, and the junction held 2 bases outside the gene matches. In DNA, the CDR3 is TGTGCCAGCAGCTTAATCGGACAGGGGGCTTTCTTT. Translated: CASSLIGQGAFF.